This T cell receptor (beta chain) is from a study of shared clonotypes between healthy human individuals. CD45RO-negative CD8 cells positively selected for CCR7 made up the naive population, which excluded terminally differentiated effector memory CD45RA+ cells. The donors were adults (healthy and HIV-negative) with no recent acute infections or vaccinations. Investigators spread the genomic DNA of each subset evenly over several immunoSEQ plates. Clones were sequenced by immunoSEQ multiplex PCR, and TCRdb holds only the in-frame ones, with some missing. Here the sample spans roughly 2 million clones, roughly 94% being singletons. Germline V gives CDR1 MDHEN, CDR2 SYDVKM. The CDR3 loop spans 17 amino acids. V lost 4 bases, J lost 0 bases, and 16 bases lay in between.

The specimen was naive CD8+ T cells sorted from blood. The TCR originated in a man younger than 35 in good health. The V call is TRBV28, the J call TRBJ1-5; the D is unclear. The chain's CDR3 is CASSSSRVAYSNQPQHF. The DNA for the CDR3 is TGTGCCAGCAGTTCCTCTCGGGTGGCATATAGCAATCAGCCCCAGCATTTT.